One T cell receptor (beta chain) is described in this entry. This sample was included in a study of T cell changes during pregnancy in multiple sclerosis. V was pared by 0 bases and J by 6 bases, with 7 bases of the junction left unmatched. The CDR3 is 16 residues long. In germline, CDR1 is SGHDT, CDR2 YYEEEE. Measured with immunoSEQ multiplex PCR; TCRdb has only the in-frame clones, and not every one. The sample yields 50,000 or so clones, roughly 93% seen once. The input for sequencing was peripheral blood, taken in the second trimester of pregnancy. The V and J genes are TRBV5-6 and TRBJ2-1; 9 positions agree with TRBD1. The receptor was isolated from a female donor with multiple sclerosis, enrolled in a pregnancy study. For the CDR3, the DNA is TGTGCCAGCAGCTTGGGAGGGACAGGGAGAGTCAATGAGCAGTTCTTC. Its translation is CASSLGGTGRVNEQFF. Drawing the rest from reference TRBV5-6 and TRBJ2-1, the complete variable domain is DAGVTQSPTHLIKTRGQQVTLRCSPKSGHDTVSWYQQALGQGPQFIFQYYEEEERQRGNFPDRFSGHQFPNYSSELNVNALLLGDSALYLCASSLGGTGRVNEQFFGPGTRLTVL.